This T cell receptor (beta chain) derives from a study of PD-1 blockade in classical Hodgkin lymphoma. Study observations and caveats: Newly diagnosed patients had baseline TCR diversity that was reportedly lower than that of healthy donors. Repertoire difference causes, possibly disease activity or prior therapy, remain undefined. Diversity in CD4+ TCRs, unlike that measured in CD8+ TCRs, had risen significantly by C4D1.

Sequencing was performed with immunoSEQ multiplex PCR; in TCRdb, only in-frame clones are kept and a portion is missing. The table lists around 41,000 clones, around 76% of them singletons. This CDR3 region has 13 residues. Germline V gives CDR1 SNHLY, CDR2 FYNNEI. V was clipped by 6 bases and J by 3 bases, with 9 bases between them. This clone has only a few counts. What it binds is not known. The sample has other DNA sequences that encode this CDR3 too. Brentuximab vedotin exposure varied, and every patient relapsed after autologous stem cell transplantation. The V gene is TRBV2, the J gene TRBJ1-5; D is perhaps TRBD1 (5 bases). The sample consisted of peripheral blood mononuclear cells (PBMCs), taken before the second cycle of nivolumab. The origin of this receptor is a human donor with classical Hodgkin lymphoma. CDR3 sequence: CASRWDPNQPQHF. The CDR3 region has the DNA TGTGCCAGCAGATGGGACCCCAATCAGCCCCAGCATTTT. Combining the CDR3 with reference TRBV2 and TRBJ1-5 gives the whole variable domain EPEVTQTPSHQVTQMGQEVILRCVPISNHLYFYWYRQILGQKVEFLVSFYNNEISEKSEIFDDQFSVERPDGSNFTLKIRSTKLEDSAMYFCASRWDPNQPQHFGDGTRLSIL.